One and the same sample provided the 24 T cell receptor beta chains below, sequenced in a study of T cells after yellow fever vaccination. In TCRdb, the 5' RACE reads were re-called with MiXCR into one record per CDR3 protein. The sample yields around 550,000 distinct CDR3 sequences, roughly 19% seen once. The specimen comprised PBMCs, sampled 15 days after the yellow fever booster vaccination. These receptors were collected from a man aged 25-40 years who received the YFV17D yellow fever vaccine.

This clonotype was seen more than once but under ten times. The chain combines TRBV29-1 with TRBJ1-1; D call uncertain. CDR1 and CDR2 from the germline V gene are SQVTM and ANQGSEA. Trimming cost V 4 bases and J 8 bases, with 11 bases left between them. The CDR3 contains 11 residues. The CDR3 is CSVVLPAEAFF. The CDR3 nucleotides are TGCAGCGTTGTTCTCCCAGCAGAAGCTTTCTTT. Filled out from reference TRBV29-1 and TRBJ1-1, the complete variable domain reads SAVISQKPSRDICQRGTSLTIQCQVDSQVTMMFWYRQQPGQSLTLIATANQGSEATYESGFVIDKFPISRPNLTFSTLTVSNMSPEDSSIYLCSVVLPAEAFFGQGTRLTVV.

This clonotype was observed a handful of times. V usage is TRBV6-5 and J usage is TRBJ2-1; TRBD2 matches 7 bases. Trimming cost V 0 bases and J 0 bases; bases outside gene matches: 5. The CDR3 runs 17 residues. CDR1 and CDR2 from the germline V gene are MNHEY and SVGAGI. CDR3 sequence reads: CASSYSSGGSSYNEQFF. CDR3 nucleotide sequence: TGTGCCAGCAGTTACTCCTCGGGCGGGAGCTCCTACAATGAGCAGTTCTTC.

CDR3 DNA sequence: TGCAGTGCTAGAGTTCCTAGCGGGATCTACGAGCAGTACTTC. Translation: CSARVPSGIYEQYF. The chain links TRBV20-1 to TRBJ2-7; 9 nucleotides align to TRBD2. V lost 1 base and J lost 3; bases outside the gene matches: 4. Germline V gene lookup returns CDR1 DFQATT and CDR2 SNEGSKA (reference sequence). The CDR3 is 14 amino acids.

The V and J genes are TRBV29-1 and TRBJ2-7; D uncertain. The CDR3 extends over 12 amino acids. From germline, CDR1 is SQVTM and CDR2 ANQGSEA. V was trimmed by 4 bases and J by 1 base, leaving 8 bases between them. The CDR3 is CSVVSGSYEQYF. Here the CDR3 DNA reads TGCAGCGTTGTTTCAGGTTCCTACGAGCAGTACTTC.

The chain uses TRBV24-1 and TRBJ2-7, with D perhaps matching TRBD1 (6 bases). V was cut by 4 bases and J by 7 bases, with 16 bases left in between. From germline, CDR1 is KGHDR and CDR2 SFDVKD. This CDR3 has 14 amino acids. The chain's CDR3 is CATSDLTGKGEQYF. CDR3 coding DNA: TGTGCCACCAGTGACCTAACAGGGAAAGGGGAGCAGTACTTC.

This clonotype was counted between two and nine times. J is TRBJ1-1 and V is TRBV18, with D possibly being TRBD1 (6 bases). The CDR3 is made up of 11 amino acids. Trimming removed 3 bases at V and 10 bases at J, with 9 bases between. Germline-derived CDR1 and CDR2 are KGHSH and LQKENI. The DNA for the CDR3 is TGTGCCAGCTCACCGGGGGCAGGAGCTTTCTTT. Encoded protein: CASSPGAGAFF.

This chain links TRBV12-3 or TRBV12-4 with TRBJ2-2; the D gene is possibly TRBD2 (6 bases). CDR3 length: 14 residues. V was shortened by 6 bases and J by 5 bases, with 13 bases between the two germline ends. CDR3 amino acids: CASREQGGTGELFF. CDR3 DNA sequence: TGTGCCAGCAGGGAGCAGGGAGGAACCGGGGAGCTGTTTTTT.

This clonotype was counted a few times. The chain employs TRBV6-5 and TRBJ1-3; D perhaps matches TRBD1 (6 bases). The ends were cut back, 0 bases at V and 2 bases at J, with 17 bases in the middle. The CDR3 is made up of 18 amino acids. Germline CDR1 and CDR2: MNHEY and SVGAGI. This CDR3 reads CASSYSDLTGNAGNTIYF. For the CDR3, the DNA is TGTGCCAGCAGTTACTCGGATTTAACAGGGAACGCTGGAAACACCATATATTTT.

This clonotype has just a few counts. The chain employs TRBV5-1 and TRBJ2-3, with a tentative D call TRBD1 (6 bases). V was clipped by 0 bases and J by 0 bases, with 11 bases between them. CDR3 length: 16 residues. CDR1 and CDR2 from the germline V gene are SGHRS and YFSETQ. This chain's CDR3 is CASSLGDKPSTDTQYF. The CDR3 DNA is TGCGCCAGCAGCTTGGGGGACAAACCAAGCACAGATACGCAGTATTTT. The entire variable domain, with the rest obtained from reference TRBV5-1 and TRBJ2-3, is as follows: KAGVTQTPRYLIKTRGQQVTLSCSPISGHRSVSWYQQTPGQGLQFLFEYFSETQRNKGNFPGRFSGRQFSNSRSEMNVSTLELGDSALYLCASSLGDKPSTDTQYFGPGTRLTVL.

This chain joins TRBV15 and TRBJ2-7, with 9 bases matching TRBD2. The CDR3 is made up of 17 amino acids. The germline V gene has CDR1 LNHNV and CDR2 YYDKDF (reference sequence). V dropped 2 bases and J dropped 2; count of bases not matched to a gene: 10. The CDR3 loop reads CATSRTLGLAGTYEQYF. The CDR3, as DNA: TGTGCCACCAGCAGAACTCTAGGGCTAGCGGGGACCTACGAGCAGTACTTC.

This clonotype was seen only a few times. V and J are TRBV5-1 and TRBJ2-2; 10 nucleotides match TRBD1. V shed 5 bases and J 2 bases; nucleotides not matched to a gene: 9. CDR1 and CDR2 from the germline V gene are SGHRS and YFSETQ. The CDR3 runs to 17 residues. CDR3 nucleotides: TGCGCCAGCAGTCATGGTGGGACAGGGGATAACACCGGGGAGCTGTTTTTT. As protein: CASSHGGTGDNTGELFF.

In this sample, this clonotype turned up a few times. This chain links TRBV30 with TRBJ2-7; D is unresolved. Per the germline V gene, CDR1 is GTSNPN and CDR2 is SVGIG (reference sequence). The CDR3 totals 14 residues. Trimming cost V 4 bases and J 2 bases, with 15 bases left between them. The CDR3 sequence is CAWNLIRLTYEQYF. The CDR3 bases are TGTGCCTGGAATTTGATCAGGCTTACCTACGAGCAGTACTTC.

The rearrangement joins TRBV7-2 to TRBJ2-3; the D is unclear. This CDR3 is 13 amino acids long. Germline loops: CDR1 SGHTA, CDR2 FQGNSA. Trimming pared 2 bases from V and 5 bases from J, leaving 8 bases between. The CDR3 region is CASSLWALDTQYF. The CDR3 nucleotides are TGTGCCAGCAGCTTATGGGCTCTAGATACGCAGTATTTT.

CDR3 bases: TGTGCCAGCAGGCCGACTAGCGGGGGTAGCACAGATACGCAGTATTTT. As protein: CASRPTSGGSTDTQYF. V usage is TRBV6-1 and J usage is TRBJ2-3, with 12 nucleotides matching TRBD2. Trimming took 6 bases from V and 0 from J; bases not matched to a gene: 4. This CDR3 spans 16 amino acids. Per the germline V gene, CDR1 is MNHNS and CDR2 is SASEGT.

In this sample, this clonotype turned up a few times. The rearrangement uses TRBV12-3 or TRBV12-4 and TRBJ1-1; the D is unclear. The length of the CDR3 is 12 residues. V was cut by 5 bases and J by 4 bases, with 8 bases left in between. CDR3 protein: CASSQLGTEAFF. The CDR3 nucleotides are TGTGCCAGCAGTCAGTTGGGCACTGAAGCTTTCTTT.

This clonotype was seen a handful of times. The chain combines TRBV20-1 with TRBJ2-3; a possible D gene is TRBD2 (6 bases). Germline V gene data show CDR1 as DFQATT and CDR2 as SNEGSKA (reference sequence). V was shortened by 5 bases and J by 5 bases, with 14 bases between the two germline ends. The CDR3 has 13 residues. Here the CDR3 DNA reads TGCAGTGCTCGGACTACCCTGGGAGATACGCAGTATTTT. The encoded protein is CSARTTLGDTQYF.

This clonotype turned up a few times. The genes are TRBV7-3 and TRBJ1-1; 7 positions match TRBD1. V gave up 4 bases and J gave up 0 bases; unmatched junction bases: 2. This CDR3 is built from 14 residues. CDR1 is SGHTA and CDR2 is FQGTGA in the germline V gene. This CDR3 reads CASSSQGVNTEAFF. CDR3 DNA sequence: TGTGCCAGCAGCTCTCAGGGGGTGAACACTGAAGCTTTCTTT.

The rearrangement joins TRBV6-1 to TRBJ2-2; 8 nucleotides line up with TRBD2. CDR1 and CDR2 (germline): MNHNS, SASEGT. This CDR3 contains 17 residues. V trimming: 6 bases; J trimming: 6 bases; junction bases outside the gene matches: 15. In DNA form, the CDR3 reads TGTGCCAGCAGGAAAAAGGGGGGACTAGTTGTTCCCGGGGAGCTGTTTTTT. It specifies CASRKKGGLVVPGELFF.

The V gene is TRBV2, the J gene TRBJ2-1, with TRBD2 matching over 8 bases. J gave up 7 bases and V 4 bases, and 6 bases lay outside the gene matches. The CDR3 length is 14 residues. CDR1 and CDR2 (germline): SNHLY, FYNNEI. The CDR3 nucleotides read TGTGCCAGCAGTGGGAGCGGGAGATTGAATGAGCAGTTCTTC. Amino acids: CASSGSGRLNEQFF.

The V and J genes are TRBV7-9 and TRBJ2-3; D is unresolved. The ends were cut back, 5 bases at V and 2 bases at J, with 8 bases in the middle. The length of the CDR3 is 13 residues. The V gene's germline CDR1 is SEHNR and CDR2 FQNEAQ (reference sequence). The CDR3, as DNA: TGTGCCAGCAGCCCCGAACACACAGATACGCAGTATTTT. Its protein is CASSPEHTDTQYF.

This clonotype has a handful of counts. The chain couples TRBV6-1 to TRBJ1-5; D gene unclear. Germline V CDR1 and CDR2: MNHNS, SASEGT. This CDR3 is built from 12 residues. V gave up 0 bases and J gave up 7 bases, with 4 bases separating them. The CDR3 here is CASSEAGQPQHF. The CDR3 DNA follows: TGTGCCAGCAGTGAAGCTGGCCAGCCCCAGCATTTT.

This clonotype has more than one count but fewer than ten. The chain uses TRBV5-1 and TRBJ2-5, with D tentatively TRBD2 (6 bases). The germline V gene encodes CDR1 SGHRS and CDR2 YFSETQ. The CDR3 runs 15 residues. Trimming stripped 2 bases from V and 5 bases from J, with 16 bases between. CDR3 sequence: CASSFSPGARETQYF. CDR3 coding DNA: TGCGCCAGCAGCTTTTCGCCGGGAGCGCGCGAGACCCAGTACTTC.

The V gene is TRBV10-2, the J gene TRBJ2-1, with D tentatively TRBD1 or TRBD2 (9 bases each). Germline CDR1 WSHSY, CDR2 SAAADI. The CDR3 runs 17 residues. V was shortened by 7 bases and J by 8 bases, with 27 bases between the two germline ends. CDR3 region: CASNPDRGRGLADEQFF. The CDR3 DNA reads TGCGCCAGCAACCCGGACAGGGGCAGGGGACTAGCCGATGAGCAGTTCTTC.

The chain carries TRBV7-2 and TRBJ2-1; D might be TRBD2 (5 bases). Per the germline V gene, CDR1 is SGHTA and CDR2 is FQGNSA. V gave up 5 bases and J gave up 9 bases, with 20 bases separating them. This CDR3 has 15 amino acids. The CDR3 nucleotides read TGTGCCAGCAGCCCGGGGAACATTCGTTCGGCTGAGCAGTTCTTC. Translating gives CASSPGNIRSAEQFF.